Listed below are T cell receptor beta chains from one sample, sequenced in a study of PD-1 blockade in classical Hodgkin lymphoma. Data came from immunoSEQ multiplex PCR; TCRdb stores just in-frame clones and leaves some out. The repertoire includes 20,000 or so clones, around 84% of them detected once, and under 7.5% sits in the top ten. The sample here was peripheral blood mononuclear cells (PBMCs), taken at baseline. Every receptor here comes from a human donor with classical Hodgkin lymphoma. CDR3s include the opening cysteine and the closing phenylalanine or tryptophan. D genes are given only for firm matches. Some rows mark clone size as missing; the rest say once, few, many or name a class of expanded clone.

V	size	J	D	DNA	CDR3
TRBV28	.	TRBJ1-1	.	TGTGCCAGCAGTTTAATCGGGACTTATACAGCGGCTTTCTTT	CASSLIGTYTAAFF
TRBV6-1	.	TRBJ1-5	TRBD1	TGTGCCACCAGGGGGTATAATCAGCCCCAGCATTTT	CATRGYNQPQHF
TRBV15	.	TRBJ1-2	TRBD1	TGTGCCACCAGCAGACAAGCCGGGACAGGCAACTATGGCTACACCTTC	CATSRQAGTGNYGYTF
TRBV6-1	.	TRBJ1-1	.	TGTGCCAGCCACCTCCGGGGGGCATGGACTGAAGCTTTCTTT	CASHLRGAWTEAFF
TRBV4-3	.	TRBJ1-5	.	TGCGCCAGCAGCCAAGATCTGGTGTCACGGGGCAATCAGCCCCAGCATTTT	CASSQDLVSRGNQPQHF
TRBV27	.	TRBJ2-7	.	TGTGCCAGCAGTTTATCGGTTGGTACCTACGAGCAGTACTTC	CASSLSVGTYEQYF
TRBV5-1	.	TRBJ1-1	.	TGCGCCAGCAGCTTAACGATGAACACTGAAGCTTTCTTT	CASSLTMNTEAFF
TRBV19	.	TRBJ1-6	TRBD1	TGTGCCAGTAGTACGCGCGGGACAGGGGATTCACCCCTCCACTTT	CASSTRGTGDSPLHF
TRBV9	.	TRBJ2-1	TRBD2	TGTGCCAGCAGCGTAGCTACGGGAGCGGGGGGGCCGAATGAGCAGTTCTTC	CASSVATGAGGPNEQFF
TRBV30	.	TRBJ1-5	.	TGTGCCTGGAGTGTACTGGATCAGCCCCAGCATTTT	CAWSVLDQPQHF
TRBV4-2	.	TRBJ2-7	.	TGTGCCAGCAGCCAAGATCTGGAACAGGCAGGTTACGAGCAGTACTTC	CASSQDLEQAGYEQYF
TRBV18	.	TRBJ1-1	.	TGTGCCAGCACCGGGACCCAGAACACTGAAGCTTTCTTT	CASTGTQNTEAFF
TRBV7-9	.	TRBJ1-1	.	TGTGCCAGCAGCTTATACACTGAAGCTTTCTTT	CASSLYTEAFF
TRBV2	.	TRBJ1-4	.	TGTGCCAGCAGCGGGGGTACCGGCGTAAAGGAAAAACTGTTTTTT	CASSGGTGVKEKLFF
TRBV18	.	TRBJ2-3	.	TGTGCCAGCTCATCGGGCCCGGAGGTCACAGATACGCAGTATTTT	CASSSGPEVTDTQYF
TRBV2	.	TRBJ2-2	.	TGTGCCACCCTAAGGGATTCTAACACCGGGGAGCTGTTTTTT	CATLRDSNTGELFF
TRBV10-3	.	TRBJ2-5	.	TGTGCCATCAGCCTACAGGGAGTACAAGAGACCCAGTACTTC	CAISLQGVQETQYF
TRBV5-4	.	TRBJ2-3	.	TGTGCCAGCAGCTTGTGGGAAGGGGGCACAGATACGCAGTATTTT	CASSLWEGGTDTQYF
TRBV5-4	.	TRBJ2-5	.	TGTGCCAGCAGCTCACCAAGGACGGCAGAGACCCAGTACTTC	CASSSPRTAETQYF
TRBV5-6	few	TRBJ2-1	.	TGTGCCAGCAGCTTGAGGAGGAATGAGCAGTTCTTC	CASSLRRNEQFF
TRBV7-2	once	TRBJ2-5	.	TGTGCCAGCAGCTCAACATCCCGGAGGTACCAAGAGACCCAGTACTTC	CASSSTSRRYQETQYF